This T cell receptor (beta chain) was found in a study of shared clonotypes between healthy human individuals. This clone was found many times. Its antigen remains unidentified. Study conclusions and caveats: Clonotypes which were not shared had lower generation probabilities than clonotypes that all four donors shared. Across four donors, naive CD4 shared around 5%, naive CD8 more than 3%, memory CD4 more than 2%, memory CD8 approximately 0.4%. Larger richness was generally estimated for naive than memory subsets.

The V gene end was trimmed by 3 bases and the J gene end by 12 bases; junction bases not matched to a gene: 5. Germline V gives CDR1 LGHNA, CDR2 YNFKEQ. The CDR3 sequence is 12 residues long. Donation came from healthy HIV-negative adults that had no recent acute infections or vaccinations. Only in-frame clones appear in the TCRdb table, and some are missing; sequencing was by immunoSEQ multiplex PCR. The table shows 110,000 or so clones, with around 66% occurring only once. The chain uses TRBV4-2 and TRBJ1-3, with TRBD1 matching 7 bases. Sequenced: memory CD8+ T cells sorted from blood. Subset specified: CD45RO+ cells pooled with CCR7-negative TemRA cells. The clonotype comes from a woman in her thirties in good health. The CDR3 nucleotides read TGTGCCAGCAGCCACCAAACAGGGGTCATATATTTT. Translating it yields CASSHQTGVIYF.